A single sample gave rise to the 18 T cell receptor beta chains below, sequenced in a study of response to subunit inactivated influenza vaccine. TCRdb re-derived calls from the RT-PCR reads in MiXCR, one entry per CDR3 protein. The profile shows hundreds of thousands of distinct CDR3 sequences, less than 10% of them singletons. Sequenced here: PBMCs from blood, sampled about 23 months after vaccination. Every receptor here comes from a man in his fifties or sixties who received an inactivated influenza vaccine.

V gene TRBV4-2 combines with J gene TRBJ1-2; the D is unclear. Trimming removed 0 bases from V and 4 bases from J, with 15 bases in between. The length of the CDR3 is 16 residues. CDR1 and CDR2 (germline): LGHNA, YNFKEQ. The CDR3 sequence: CASSQEGTSIAYGYTF. CDR3 bases: TGTGCCAGCAGCCAAGAAGGTACTTCTATTGCCTATGGCTACACCTTC.

This clonotype has at least ten counts. The V call is TRBV29-1, the J call TRBJ2-1, with a possible D match to TRBD1 (6 bases). V lost 5 bases and J 3 bases, leaving 8 bases between the germline ends. The CDR3 is 12 amino acids. From germline, CDR1 is SQVTM and CDR2 ANQGSEA. The CDR3 region is CSVTGYYNEQFF. The CDR3 DNA sequence: TGCAGCGTTACAGGGTACTACAATGAGCAGTTCTTC.

The V call is TRBV7-9, the J call TRBJ2-5, with D unclear. The CDR3 is made up of 14 amino acids. Germline V gene lookup returns CDR1 SEHNR and CDR2 FQNEAQ (reference sequence). The V gene lost 1 base and the J gene lost 0 bases, with 6 bases spanning the gap. Written as DNA, the CDR3 is TGTGCCAGCAGCTTAGAGGTCAACCAAGAGACCCAGTACTTC. Translated: CASSLEVNQETQYF.

This clonotype showed up many times. J is TRBJ1-6 and V is TRBV6-5, with 10 bases that match TRBD1. J lost 10 bases, V lost 4 bases, and 7 bases had no gene match. Germline values: CDR1 MNHEY, CDR2 SVGAGI. This CDR3 is 15 amino acids long. CDR3 in amino acids: CASSSGTGARSPLHF. The CDR3 nucleotides read TGTGCCAGCAGTTCTGGGACAGGGGCTAGGTCACCCCTCCACTTT.

This clonotype was counted ten times or more. The chain employs TRBV11-1 and TRBJ2-1, with TRBD1 identical over 8 bases. CDR1 is SGHAT and CDR2 is FQDESV in the germline V gene (reference sequence). This CDR3 spans 14 amino acids. Trimming took 5 bases from V and 8 from J; bases not matched to a gene: 8. The CDR3, as DNA: TGTGCCAGCAGCAAAGGGACAGGTCGGGATGAGCAGTTCTTC. This encodes CASSKGTGRDEQFF.

The table lists this clonotype with many counts. The rearrangement joins TRBV6-1 to TRBJ1-5; D call uncertain. The CDR3 extends over 13 amino acids. CDR1 and CDR2 (germline): MNHNS, SASEGT. V dropped 4 bases and J dropped 7 bases, with 11 bases sitting between them. As DNA, the CDR3 is TGTGCCAGCAGTGGGACTTTGGGGCAGCCCCAGCATTTT. Its translation is CASSGTLGQPQHF.

This clonotype has a handful of counts. The chain recombines TRBV12-3 or TRBV12-4 with TRBJ2-1; D uncertain. The CDR3 is 11 amino acids. Trimming removed 6 bases at V and 5 bases at J, with 5 bases between. The CDR3 sequence: CASSWHNEQFF. Here the CDR3 DNA reads TGTGCCAGCAGCTGGCACAATGAGCAGTTCTTC.

The chain couples TRBV6-2 or TRBV6-3 to TRBJ1-2; tentatively, D is TRBD1 (5 bases). This CDR3 spans 12 amino acids. CDR1 MNHEY and CDR2 SVGEGT come from the germline V gene. Trimming removed 5 bases at V and 5 bases at J, with 9 bases between. CDR3 region: CASSPAGYGYTF. CDR3 nucleotide sequence: TGTGCCAGCAGTCCGGCAGGGTATGGCTACACCTTC.

This clonotype showed up many times. The CDR3 nucleotides are TGTGCCAGCAGTTCGGGCCGCTTTTATGGCTACACCTTC. Translation gives CASSSGRFYGYTF. This rearrangement joins TRBV28 to TRBJ1-2, with no clear D. The germline gives CDR1 MDHEN, CDR2 SYDVKM. The length of the CDR3 is 13 residues. Trimming pared 4 bases from V and 5 bases from J, leaving 11 bases between.

This clonotype was detected only a few times. V and J are TRBV20-1 and TRBJ2-7, with D uncertain. CDR1 is DFQATT and CDR2 is SNEGSKA in the germline V gene (reference sequence). Deletions cut 3 bases from V and 0 bases from J, with 12 bases between. The CDR3 runs to 14 residues. The CDR3 DNA follows: TGCAGTGCTAGCCCCGCCACGGCCTCCTACGAGCAGTACTTC. Its translation is CSASPATASYEQYF.

This clonotype was observed a few times. The V gene is TRBV20-1, the J gene TRBJ2-4, with TRBD2 identical over 8 bases. V shed 3 bases and J 8 bases; nucleotides not matched to a gene: 6. The CDR3 contains 13 residues. Germline values: CDR1 DFQATT, CDR2 SNEGSKA (reference sequence). The CDR3: CSASKLAADIQYF. The DNA for the CDR3 is TGCAGTGCTAGTAAACTAGCGGCAGACATTCAGTACTTC.

Turning to this clonotype: Given a much more abundant clone one base away, this may be a read error. V is TRBV9 and J is TRBJ1-3; 8 nucleotides agree with TRBD1. The V gene's germline CDR1 is SGDLS and CDR2 YYNGEE. The CDR3 totals 15 residues. The DNA of the CDR3 is TGTGCCAGCAGCCGGGACAGGACGTCTGGAAACACCGTATATTTT. This codes for CASSRDRTSGNTVYF.

The chain combines TRBV4-2 with TRBJ2-5; 8 positions match TRBD2. Unmatched junction bases numbered 3, after V lost 1 base and J lost 2 bases. The germline V gene has CDR1 LGHNA and CDR2 YNFKEQ. The CDR3 consists of 15 residues. CDR3 nucleotides: TGTGCCAGCAGCCAAGTCACTAGCGGACAAGAGACCCAGTACTTC. Amino acids: CASSQVTSGQETQYF.

This clonotype was detected a few times. This sequence joins TRBV7-8 and TRBJ2-5, with D uncertain. The ends were cut back, 5 bases at V and 4 bases at J, with 8 bases in the middle. The CDR3 contains 12 residues. CDR1 is SGHVS, CDR2 FQNEAQ, per germline. CDR3 bases: TGTGCCAGCAGCCAAACGGCAGAGACCCAGTACTTC. This gives the protein CASSQTAETQYF.

The chain uses TRBV20-1 and TRBJ2-1; D is unresolved. The CDR3 length is 16 residues. In germline, CDR1 is DFQATT, CDR2 SNEGSKA (reference sequence). V gave up 0 bases and J gave up 0 bases, with 12 bases separating them. The CDR3 loop reads CSARDPKKGSYNEQFF. CDR3 in DNA: TGCAGTGCTAGAGATCCGAAAAAGGGCTCCTACAATGAGCAGTTCTTC.

The sample holds a few counts of this clonotype. This sequence joins TRBV12-3 or TRBV12-4 and TRBJ2-7; D is undetermined. The germline V and J ends were trimmed by 3 bases and 5 bases, with 11 bases remaining between them. This CDR3 has 13 amino acids. The CDR3 DNA is TGTGCCAGCAGTTTTTTAGAAAACCACGAGCAGTACTTC. Translating it yields CASSFLENHEQYF.

This clonotype was seen ten or more times. The V and J genes are TRBV20-1 and TRBJ1-2, with 8 bases lining up with TRBD1. The CDR3 sequence is 13 residues long. Germline V gene lookup returns CDR1 DFQATT and CDR2 SNEGSKA (reference sequence). After removal of 4 bases from V and 5 bases from J, the junction contained 6 bases not matched to a gene. CDR3 residues: CSATRTGNYGYTF. The CDR3 DNA reads TGCAGTGCTACCCGGACAGGGAATTATGGCTACACCTTC.

V and J are TRBV5-1 and TRBJ2-5, with TRBD1 matching 11 bases. The CDR3 consists of 15 residues. The V segment lost 4 bases and the J segment 6 bases; nucleotides outside the gene matches: 8. The germline CDR1 and CDR2 sequences are SGHRS and YFSETQ. CDR3 sequence reads: CASSQPRDRGKTQYF. In DNA, the CDR3 is TGCGCCAGCAGCCAGCCTCGGGACAGGGGGAAGACCCAGTACTTC.